Presented here are 2 T cell receptor beta chains from one specimen sequenced in a study of shared clonotypes between healthy human individuals. Profiled with immunoSEQ multiplex PCR; TCRdb holds only in-frame clones, not every one. The sample consists of over a million clones, roughly 96% of them appearing once. Sample: naive CD4+ T cells sorted from blood. The sample's subset: CD45RA+ positively selected. The receptors shown here come from a man aged 30 to 45 in good health.

V is TRBV6-5 and J is TRBJ2-2; D gene ambiguous. Germline CDR1 and CDR2: MNHEY and SVGAGI. CDR3 length: 14 amino acids. V lost 2 bases and J 5 bases, leaving 9 bases between the germline ends. The CDR3 nucleotides read TGTGCCAGCAGTTACGGAGAGAGGACCGGGGAGCTGTTTTTT. Translating it yields CASSYGERTGELFF.

This chain uses TRBV5-1 with TRBJ2-2, with D tentatively TRBD1 (6 bases). Germline CDR1 and CDR2: SGHRS and YFSETQ. Deletions cut 0 bases from V and 2 bases from J, with 14 bases between. The CDR3 is 17 amino acids. The CDR3 sequence: CASSLAGRGQNTGELFF. For the CDR3, the DNA is TGCGCCAGCAGCTTGGCCGGCAGGGGTCAAAACACCGGGGAGCTGTTTTTT.